These T cell receptor beta chains were read from a single sample in a study of T cell responses to AZD1222 COVID-19 vaccine. Produced via immunoSEQ multiplex PCR; TCRdb's table is partial and in-frame only. The data hold around 80,000 clones, with 83% observed a single time. The sequencing here drew on peripheral blood, taken 28 days after the second AZD1222 dose. These receptors were collected from an adult who received the AZD1222 COVID-19 vaccine. Each CDR3 is given with its conserved first and last residue. A D gene is named only where the DNA matches it firmly. The size of a clone is reported for some rows only, either as once, few or many, or as a class for expanded clones.

>.|TRBV7-9|TRBJ1-1|.
CASSLAGPAFF
TGTGCCAGCAGCTTAGCAGGTCCGGCTTTCTTT
>.|TRBV15|TRBJ2-3|.
CATSRVPLGGTDTQYF
TGTGCCACCAGCAGAGTTCCCTTAGGGGGGACAGATACGCAGTATTTT
>few|TRBV12-3/TRBV12-4|TRBJ1-1|.
CASSQTVEAFF
TGTGCCAGCAGTCAAACAGTTGAAGCTTTCTTT
>once|TRBV29-1|TRBJ2-2|.
CSAGPGNTGELFF
TGCAGCGCGGGCCCAGGGAACACCGGGGAGCTGTTTTTT
>.|TRBV5-4|TRBJ1-2|.
CASSYGPEGYGYTF
TGTGCCAGCAGCTATGGCCCCGAGGGCTATGGCTACACCTTC
>.|TRBV2|TRBJ2-7|.
CASSPPFTAEQYF
TGTGCCAGCAGTCCCCCGTTCACAGCCGAGCAGTACTTC
>.|TRBV27|TRBJ1-2|.
CASSPQYGAKGYTF
TGTGCCAGCAGTCCCCAATATGGGGCGAAGGGCTACACCTTC
>.|TRBV5-8|TRBJ1-1|.
CASSLYEGVNTEAFF
TGTGCCAGCAGCTTGTACGAGGGTGTCAACACTGAAGCTTTCTTT
>.|TRBV5-4|TRBJ1-1|TRBD1
CASSRTTGVGEAFF
TGTGCCAGCAGCCGAACGACAGGGGTGGGTGAAGCTTTCTTT
>.|TRBV27|TRBJ2-2|TRBD1
CASSLGQGRYAGELFF
TGTGCCAGCAGTTTAGGACAGGGAAGGTATGCCGGGGAGCTGTTTTTT
>.|TRBV28|TRBJ1-2|.
CASSFGLFGMGTGYGYTF
TGTGCCAGCAGTTTCGGCCTGTTTGGTATGGGGACCGGCTATGGCTACACCTTC
>.|TRBV19|TRBJ1-3|.
CASSISSYSGNTIYF
TGTGCCAGTAGTATCTCCTCTTACTCTGGAAACACCATATATTTT
>.|TRBV13|TRBJ2-5|TRBD2
CASSRAGENQETQYF
TGTGCCAGCAGCCGTGCGGGGGAAAACCAAGAGACCCAGTACTTC
>.|TRBV24-1|TRBJ1-2|.
CATSGGPSEGYTF
TGTGCCACCAGTGGGGGGCCCTCCGAAGGCTACACCTTC
>.|TRBV18|TRBJ2-3|.
CASSKDHTQYF
TGTGCCAGCTCAAAAGATCATACGCAGTATTTT
>.|TRBV9|TRBJ2-6|.
CASSSKDGRSGANVLTF
TGTGCCAGCAGCTCTAAGGACGGACGCTCTGGGGCCAACGTCCTGACTTTC
>once|TRBV4-3|TRBJ2-2|.
CASSQRTRGELFF
TGCGCCAGCAGCCAGCGGACCAGGGGGGAGCTGTTTTTT
>.|TRBV30|TRBJ2-2|.
CALRRTGELFF
TGTGCCTTGCGGAGAACCGGGGAGCTGTTTTTT
>.|TRBV11-2|TRBJ2-5|TRBD2
CASRFSGLQETQYF
TGTGCCAGCAGATTTAGCGGGCTCCAAGAGACCCAGTACTTC
>.|TRBV28|TRBJ1-2|TRBD1
CASSSIQGAFDGYTF
TGTGCCAGCAGTTCCATACAGGGGGCGTTTGATGGCTACACCTTC
>.|TRBV14|TRBJ1-1|.
CASSPLGPWNTEAFF
TGTGCCAGCAGCCCTTTGGGACCGTGGAACACTGAAGCTTTCTTT
>few|TRBV6-5|TRBJ1-3|.
CASTSFSGNTIYF
TGTGCCAGCACCTCCTTCTCTGGAAACACCATATATTTT
>.|TRBV28|TRBJ2-7|TRBD2
CASTRTSGSYEQYF
TGTGCCAGCACTAGGACTAGCGGGAGTTACGAGCAGTACTTC
>.|TRBV7-9|TRBJ2-7|.
CASSLRLREQYF
TGTGCCAGCAGCTTAAGACTTCGCGAGCAGTACTTC
>.|TRBV5-6|TRBJ2-3|TRBD2
CASRLLAGTTDTQYF
TGTGCCAGCAGACTACTAGCGGGGACCACAGATACGCAGTATTTT
>.|TRBV7-8|TRBJ1-1|.
CASSSIDGIVTFF
TGTGCCAGCAGCTCCATTGACGGGATTGTGACTTTCTTT
>.|TRBV6-2/TRBV6-3|TRBJ1-5|TRBD1
CASSPGQGNQPQHF
TGTGCCAGCAGCCCCGGACAGGGGAATCAGCCCCAGCATTTT
>.|TRBV28|TRBJ1-1|TRBD1
CASRTGTKNTEAFF
TGTGCCAGCAGGACAGGGACAAAGAACACTGAAGCTTTCTTT
>.|TRBV28|TRBJ1-5|.
CASSFEDSNQPQHF
TGTGCCAGCAGTTTCGAGGATAGCAATCAGCCCCAGCATTTT
>.|TRBV24-1|TRBJ2-3|.
CATSDLPRAGFSTDTQYF
TGTGCCACCAGTGATTTGCCAAGGGCCGGGTTTAGCACAGATACGCAGTATTTT
>.|TRBV6-4|TRBJ2-1|TRBD2
CASSETSGAINEQFF
TGTGCCAGCAGTGAGACTAGCGGAGCCATCAATGAGCAGTTCTTC
>.|TRBV11-3|TRBJ2-1|TRBD2
CASSSGTSGVRNEQFF
TGTGCCAGCAGCTCGGGGACTAGCGGGGTTAGGAATGAGCAGTTCTTC
>.|TRBV3-1/TRBV3-2|TRBJ1-2|.
CASSQDRQVLYGYTF
TGTGCCAGCAGCCAAGATCGGCAGGTACTCTATGGCTACACCTTC
>.|TRBV19|TRBJ2-2|TRBD2
CASSTRTSENTGELFF
TGTGCCAGTAGTACTAGGACTAGCGAGAACACCGGGGAGCTGTTTTTT
>.|TRBV6-2/TRBV6-3|TRBJ1-6|TRBD1
CASSKPGQPNSPLHF
TGTGCCAGCAGCAAACCGGGACAGCCAAACTCACCCCTCCACTTT
>.|TRBV5-1|TRBJ1-5|TRBD1
CASSPGGDSYQPQHF
TGCGCCAGCAGCCCCGGAGGGGACAGCTATCAGCCCCAGCATTTT
>.|TRBV5-1|TRBJ2-1|.
CASSSTVVGTSSYNEQFF
TGCGCCAGCAGCTCCACTGTAGTGGGAACTAGCTCCTACAATGAGCAGTTCTTC
>.|TRBV7-2|TRBJ2-2|.
CASSAPNTGELFF
TGTGCCAGCAGCGCGCCGAACACCGGGGAGCTGTTTTTT
>.|TRBV28|TRBJ1-2|TRBD1
CASSSGGMTGFNYGYTF
TGTGCCAGCAGTTCTGGGGGGATGACAGGGTTCAACTATGGCTACACCTTC